This TCR beta chain was profiled in a study of blood T cell repertoires in COVID-19. Study at large: Samples of COVID-19 (acute and convalescent) were obtained from the United States, Italy and Spain. The cDNA or gDNA used as material had been derived from T cells, B-cell-depleted T cells, or PBMCs.

This clone was counted only a few times. Methods used by the authors: Using reference gene primer amplification, nucleated cell counts were estimated. Assay used: immunoSEQ multiplex PCR; TCRdb lists only in-frame clones, some missing. D and trimming were read from the DNA, whereas the V and J calls and clone size are those reported in that table. The data hold 150,000 to 200,000 clones, with about 82% observed a single time. Germline CDR1 is MNHEY and CDR2 is SVGAGI. This CDR3 is 14 amino acids long. V lost 6 bases to trimming and J lost 0 bases; unmatched junction nucleotides: 4. The TCR comes from a woman aged 30 to 39 with acute or convalescent COVID-19. Material for sequencing was peripheral blood. The gene calls are TRBV6-5 and TRBJ1-1, with TRBD1 matching over 7 bases. CDR3 region: CASSNRGLNTEAFF. In nucleotides, the CDR3 is TGTGCCAGCAGCAACAGGGGTCTGAACACTGAAGCTTTCTTT.